This TCR beta chain is drawn from a study of T cells after yellow fever vaccination. Study results and caveats: At day 0, almost all vaccine-responding clonotypes escaped detection in the sorted memory subsets. Abundant clonotypes from the bulk population could have been carried over as contaminants into FACS-sorted repertoires. After the booster, 95% to 98% of CD4 and about nine tenths of CD8 primary-response clones were re-detected.

In making TCR cDNA, 5'RACE template switching added a universal primer site and UMIs to it. TCRdb fed the 5' RACE reads into MiXCR, producing one record per CDR3 protein. The sample yields about 14,000 distinct CDR3 sequences, 7.3% seen once. The CDR3 is 15 residues long. V was shortened by 5 bases and J by 0 bases, with 11 bases between the two germline ends. CDR1 and CDR2 (germline): SGHVS, FQNEAQ. The receptor comes from a young man who received the YFV17D yellow fever vaccine. This rearrangement joins TRBV7-8 to TRBJ1-3; D uncertain. This specimen was PBMCs, either bulk or a sorted T-cell subset (CD4+, CD8+, memory, or dextramer-sorted; not recorded which), taken on the day of the yellow fever booster vaccination. The CDR3 loop reads CASSAGSLSGNTIYF. The CDR3 DNA is TGTGCCAGCAGCGCGGGTTCCCTCTCTGGAAACACCATATATTTT.